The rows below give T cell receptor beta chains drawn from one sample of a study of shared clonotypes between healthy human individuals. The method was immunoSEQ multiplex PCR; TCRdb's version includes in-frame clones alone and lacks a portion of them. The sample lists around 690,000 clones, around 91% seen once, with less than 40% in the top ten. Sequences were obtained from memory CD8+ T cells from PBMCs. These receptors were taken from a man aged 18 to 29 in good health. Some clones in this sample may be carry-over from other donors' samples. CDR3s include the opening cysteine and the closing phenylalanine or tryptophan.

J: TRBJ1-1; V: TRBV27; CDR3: CASTYTGGGTEAFF
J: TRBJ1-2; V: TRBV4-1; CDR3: CASSHIKVDSNYGYTF
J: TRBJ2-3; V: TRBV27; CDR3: CASSLSTTSGSPDTQYF
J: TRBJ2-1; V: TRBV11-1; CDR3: CASSLAVYNEQFF
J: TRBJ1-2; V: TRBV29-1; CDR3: CSVLTPDRAYGYTF
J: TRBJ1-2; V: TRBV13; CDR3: CASSETGIYGYTF
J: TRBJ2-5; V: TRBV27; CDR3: CASSREQGFETQYF
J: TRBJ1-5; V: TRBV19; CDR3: CASSVEFGQPQHF
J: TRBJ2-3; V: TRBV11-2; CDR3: CASSLGGRRSTDTQYF
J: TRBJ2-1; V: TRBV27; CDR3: CASRLRDRYNEQFF
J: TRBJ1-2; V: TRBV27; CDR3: CASSPSGNYGYTF
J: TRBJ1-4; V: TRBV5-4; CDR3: CASSITGEKLFF
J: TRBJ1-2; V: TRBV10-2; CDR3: CASTGGMDYGYTF
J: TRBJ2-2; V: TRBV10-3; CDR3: CAIRGSAAGTGIGELFF
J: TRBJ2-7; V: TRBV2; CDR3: CASRPGQGARGYEQYF
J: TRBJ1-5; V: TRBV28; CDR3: CASSLDGGNQPQHF
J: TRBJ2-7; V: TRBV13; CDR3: CASSFRTGLNEQYF
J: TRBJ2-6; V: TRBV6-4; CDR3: CASSTRTAPSSGANVLTF
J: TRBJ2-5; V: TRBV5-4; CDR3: CATGPAYQETQYF
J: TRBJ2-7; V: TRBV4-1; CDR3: CASSQPGLAGTYEQYF
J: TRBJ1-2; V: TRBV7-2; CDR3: CASSLGRVQPSANYGYTF
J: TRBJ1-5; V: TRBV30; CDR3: CAWSDSPYMDQNQPQHF
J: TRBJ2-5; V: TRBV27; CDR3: CASSPLGLGETQYF
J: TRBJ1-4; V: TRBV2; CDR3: CASTPVRGDEKLFF
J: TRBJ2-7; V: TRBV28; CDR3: CASSLRQGWPYEQYF
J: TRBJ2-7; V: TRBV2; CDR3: CASDKGGTLYEQYF
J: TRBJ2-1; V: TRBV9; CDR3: CASSVDSSGIYNEQFF
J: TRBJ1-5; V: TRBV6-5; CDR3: CASSERRSNQPQHF
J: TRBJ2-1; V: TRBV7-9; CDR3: CASSSAGSGRKNEQFF
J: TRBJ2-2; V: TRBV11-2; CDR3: CASGQGISGELFF
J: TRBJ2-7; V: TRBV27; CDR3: CASSLEAGSSYEQYF
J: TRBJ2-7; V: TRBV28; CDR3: CASGSSYEQYF
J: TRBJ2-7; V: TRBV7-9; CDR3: CASSQESYEQYF
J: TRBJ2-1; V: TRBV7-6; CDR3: CASSLGLRNYNEQFF
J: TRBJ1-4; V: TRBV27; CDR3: CASSLDGGSGEKLFF
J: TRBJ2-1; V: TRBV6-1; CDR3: CASSEFPPRLVYNEQFF
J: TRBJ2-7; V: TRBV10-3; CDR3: CAISEPPYYYEQYF
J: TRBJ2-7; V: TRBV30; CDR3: CAWDLAGAHEQYF